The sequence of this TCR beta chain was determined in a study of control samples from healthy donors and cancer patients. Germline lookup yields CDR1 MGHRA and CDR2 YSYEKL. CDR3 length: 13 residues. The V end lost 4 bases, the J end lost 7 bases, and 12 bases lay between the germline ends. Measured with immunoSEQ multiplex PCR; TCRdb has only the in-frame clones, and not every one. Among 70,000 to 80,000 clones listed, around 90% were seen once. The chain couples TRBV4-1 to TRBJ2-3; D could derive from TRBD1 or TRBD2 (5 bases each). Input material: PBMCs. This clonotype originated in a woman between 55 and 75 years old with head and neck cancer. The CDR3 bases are TGCGCCAGCAGCCGCCCCGAGGGGTATACGCAGTATTTT. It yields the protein CASSRPEGYTQYF.